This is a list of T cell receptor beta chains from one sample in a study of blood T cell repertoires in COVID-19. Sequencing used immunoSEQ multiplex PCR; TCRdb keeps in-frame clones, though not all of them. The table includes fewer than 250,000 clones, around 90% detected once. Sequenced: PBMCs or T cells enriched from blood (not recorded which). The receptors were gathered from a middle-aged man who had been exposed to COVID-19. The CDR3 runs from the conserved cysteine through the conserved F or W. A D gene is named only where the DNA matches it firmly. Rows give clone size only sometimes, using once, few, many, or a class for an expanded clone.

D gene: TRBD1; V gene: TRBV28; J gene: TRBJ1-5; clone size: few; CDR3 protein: CASSLYPGQGRPQPQHF; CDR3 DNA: TGTGCCAGCAGTTTATATCCGGGACAGGGGAGGCCTCAGCCCCAGCATTTT
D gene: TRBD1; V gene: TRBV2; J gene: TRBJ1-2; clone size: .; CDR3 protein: CASLGTVAWNGDYGYTF; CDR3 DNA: TGTGCCAGCCTAGGGACAGTGGCCTGGAACGGCGACTATGGCTACACCTTC
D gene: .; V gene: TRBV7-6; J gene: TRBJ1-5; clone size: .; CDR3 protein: CASSAQGKNQPQHF; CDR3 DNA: TGTGCCAGCAGCGCGCAGGGGAAGAATCAGCCCCAGCATTTT
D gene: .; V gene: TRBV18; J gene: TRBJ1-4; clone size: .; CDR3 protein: CASSNRARATNEKLFF; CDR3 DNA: TGTGCCAGCTCAAATAGGGCCAGGGCGACTAATGAAAAACTGTTTTTT
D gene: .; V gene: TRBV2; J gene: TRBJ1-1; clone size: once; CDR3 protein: CASTDAGGGGTEAFF; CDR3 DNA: TGTGCCAGCACCGACGCCGGGGGAGGGGGCACTGAAGCTTTCTTT
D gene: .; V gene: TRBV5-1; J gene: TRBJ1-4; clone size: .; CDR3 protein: CASSSYTRGGEKLFF; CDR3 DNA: TGCGCCAGCAGTTCATACACAAGGGGAGGTGAAAAACTGTTTTTT
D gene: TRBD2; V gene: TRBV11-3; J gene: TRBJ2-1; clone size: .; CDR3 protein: CASSSGAGGYNEQFF; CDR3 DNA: TGTGCCAGCAGCTCCGGAGCGGGAGGCTACAATGAGCAGTTCTTC
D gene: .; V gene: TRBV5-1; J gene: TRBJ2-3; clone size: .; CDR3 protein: CASCPIDTSTDTQYF; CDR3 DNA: TGCGCCAGCTGTCCCATAGATACTAGCACAGATACGCAGTATTTT
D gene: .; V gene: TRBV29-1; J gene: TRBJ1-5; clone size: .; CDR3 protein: CSVRVAGNQPQHF; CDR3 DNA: TGCAGCGTCAGGGTAGCGGGCAATCAGCCCCAGCATTTT
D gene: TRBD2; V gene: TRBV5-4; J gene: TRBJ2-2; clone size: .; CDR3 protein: CASSPPEGGLTGELFF; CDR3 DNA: TGTGCCAGCAGCCCCCCAGAGGGAGGGCTGACCGGGGAGCTGTTTTTT
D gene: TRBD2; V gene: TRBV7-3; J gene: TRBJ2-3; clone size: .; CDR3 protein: CASKGTSAADTQYF; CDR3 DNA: TGTGCCAGCAAAGGGACTAGCGCTGCAGATACGCAGTATTTT